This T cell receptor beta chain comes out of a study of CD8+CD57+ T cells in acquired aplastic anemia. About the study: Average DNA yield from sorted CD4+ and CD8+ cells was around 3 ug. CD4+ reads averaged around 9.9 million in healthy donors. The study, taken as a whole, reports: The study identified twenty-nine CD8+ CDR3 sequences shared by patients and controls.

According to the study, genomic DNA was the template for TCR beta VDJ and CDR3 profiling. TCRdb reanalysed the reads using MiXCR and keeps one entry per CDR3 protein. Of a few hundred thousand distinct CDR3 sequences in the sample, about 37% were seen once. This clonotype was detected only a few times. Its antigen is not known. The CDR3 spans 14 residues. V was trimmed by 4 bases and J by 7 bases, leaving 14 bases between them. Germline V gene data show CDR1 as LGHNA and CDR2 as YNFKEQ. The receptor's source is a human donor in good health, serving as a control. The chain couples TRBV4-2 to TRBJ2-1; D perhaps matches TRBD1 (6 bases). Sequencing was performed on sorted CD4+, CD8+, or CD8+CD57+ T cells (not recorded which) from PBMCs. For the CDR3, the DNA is TGTGCCAGCAGCCTTGGACAGAGGACGAATGAGCAGTTCTTC. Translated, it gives CASSLGQRTNEQFF.